These T cell receptor beta chains were read from a single sample in a study of technical replicates of blood from a few donors. Sequencing was performed with immunoSEQ multiplex PCR; in TCRdb, only in-frame clones are kept and a portion is missing. The sample includes more than 70,000 clones, around 97% seen only once; the top ten take 0.2% to 0.25%. Sequencing was performed on T cells isolated from PBMCs. All receptors derive from a human donor in good health. Each CDR3 is given with its conserved first and last residue. The D gene is left open where the match is weak. Clone size is given for some rows only: seen once, a few or many times, or a class if the clone is expanded.

clone_size d_call j_call v_call cdr3_nt cdr3_aa
NA NA TRBJ1-3 TRBV7-2 TGTGCCAGCAGCTCTTATACAGGGTCCAGCTCTGGAAACACCATATATTTT CASSSYTGSSSGNTIYF
NA TRBD2 TRBJ2-1 TRBV11-3 TGTGCCAGCGCTGCGTTCGCTAGCGGAGACAATGAGCAGTTCTTC CASAAFASGDNEQFF
NA TRBD1 TRBJ2-1 TRBV11-1 TGTGCCAGCAGCTTAAGGGACAGGGAAACCTTCCATGAGCAGTTCTTC CASSLRDRETFHEQFF
NA NA TRBJ2-7 TRBV11-2 TGTGCCAGCAGCTCGTGGAGGGCGGGCCACGAGCAGTACTTC CASSSWRAGHEQYF
NA NA TRBJ2-7 TRBV5-4 TGTGCCAGCAGCTTGCGCGTTACCCGGACAGTTCGGGGTCTCGAGCAGTACTTC CASSLRVTRTVRGLEQYF
NA TRBD1 TRBJ1-1 TRBV5-4 TGTGCCAGCAGCTATGACGGCTTTGGGACAGCCACGGGGGCCACTGAAGCTTTCTTT CASSYDGFGTATGATEAFF
NA NA TRBJ1-4 TRBV14 TGTGCCAGCAGCCAATTCGGTACAACTAATGAAAAACTGTTTTTT CASSQFGTTNEKLFF
NA TRBD1 TRBJ1-4 TRBV11-2 TGTGCCAGCAGCTCCGCCCCCCGAACGGACAGGAATAATGAAAAACTGTTTTTT CASSSAPRTDRNNEKLFF
NA TRBD1 TRBJ1-4 TRBV29-1 TGCAGTCCAGGACAGGGGGGAGCAACTAATGAAAAACTGTTTTTT CSPGQGGATNEKLFF
NA TRBD2 TRBJ2-3 TRBV9 TGTGCCAGCAGCGTAGGTCGACTAGCGGGAGGGTTACAAAGGTATTTT CASSVGRLAGGLQRYF
NA TRBD1 TRBJ1-1 TRBV5-1 TGCGCCAGCAATAATCGGGCAGGGGGAACTGAGGCTTTCTTT CASNNRAGGTEAFF
once TRBD2 TRBJ2-1 TRBV14 TGTGCCAGCAGCCAAGAACTAGCGAAAGATTACAATGAGCAGTTCTTC CASSQELAKDYNEQFF
NA NA TRBJ1-2 TRBV28 TGTGCCAGCAGTGCCGACACACCCACTAACTATGGCTACACCTTC CASSADTPTNYGYTF
NA NA TRBJ1-2 TRBV7-9 TGTGCCAGCAGGTATATAACTAACTATGGCTACACCTTC CASRYITNYGYTF
NA TRBD1 TRBJ1-2 TRBV19 TGTGCCAGTAGGGCGAAATGGACAGGGAGCTATGGCTACACCTTC CASRAKWTGSYGYTF
NA TRBD2 TRBJ2-7 TRBV4-2 TGTGCCAGCAGCCAAGGGCGGGGGGGCTCCGAGCAGTACTTC CASSQGRGGSEQYF
NA NA TRBJ1-2 TRBV5-6 TGTGCCAGCTCCACAGCTAACTATGGCTACACCTTC CASSTANYGYTF
NA NA TRBJ1-5 TRBV19 TGTGCCAGTAGTAAATCCAGGATTGATAGCAATCAGCCCCAGCATTTT CASSKSRIDSNQPQHF
NA NA TRBJ2-7 TRBV11-2 TGTGCCAGCAGCTTAGGAGGGAACTACGAGCAGTACTTC CASSLGGNYEQYF
NA NA TRBJ1-5 TRBV27 TGTGCCAGCAGATCACCAGGGTGGAATCAGCCCCAGCATTTT CASRSPGWNQPQHF
NA NA TRBJ1-2 TRBV2 TGTGCCAGCACGCGTTCCGACTATGGCTACACCTTC CASTRSDYGYTF
NA TRBD2 TRBJ2-7 TRBV7-6 TGTGCCAGCAGCTTAAGCGGGATAAGTTCCTACGAGCAGTACTTC CASSLSGISSYEQYF
NA TRBD1 TRBJ1-2 TRBV4-1 TGCGCCAGCAGCCAGGACAGGGGTCCGAATGGCTACACCTTC CASSQDRGPNGYTF
NA TRBD1 TRBJ2-3 TRBV28 TGTGCCAGCAGTTCGACGACAGGGTGGGATACGCAGTATTTT CASSSTTGWDTQYF
NA NA TRBJ2-1 TRBV10-3 TGTGCCATCAGTGAGTTGGTAGCGGTGGGAGTTCCCTACAATGAGCAGTTCTTC CAISELVAVGVPYNEQFF
once NA TRBJ2-7 TRBV9 TGTGCCAGCAGCGTAGAGAGTGGGAGAGCCTACGAGCAGTACTTC CASSVESGRAYEQYF
once NA TRBJ1-2 TRBV7-9 TGTGCCAGCAGCTTACTAATTACCGCCTATGGCTACACCTTC CASSLLITAYGYTF
NA NA TRBJ2-3 TRBV10-3 TGTGCCATCAGTGAGCCGGGGGAGGCAGATACGCAGTATTTT CAISEPGEADTQYF
NA NA TRBJ2-5 TRBV5-1 TGCGCCAGCAGCGATGCAGGGGTCCAAGAGACCCAGTACTTC CASSDAGVQETQYF
NA NA TRBJ2-7 TRBV11-2 TGTGCCAGCAGCTTTCAGGGCCTCAACGAGCAGTACTTC CASSFQGLNEQYF
few TRBD1 TRBJ2-3 TRBV28 TGTGCCAGCAGAACCGGGACAGACACAGATACGCAGTATTTT CASRTGTDTDTQYF
NA TRBD1 TRBJ1-1 TRBV10-1 TGCGCCAGCCAGGACAGGGGAACTGAAGCTTTCTTT CASQDRGTEAFF
NA NA TRBJ2-6 TRBV28 TGTGCCAGCAGTGTCAGGTATTCAGGGGCCAACGTCCTGACTTTC CASSVRYSGANVLTF
once TRBD2 TRBJ2-1 TRBV7-9 TGTGCCAGCATGGTGGTCGGAGCGGGGGTCCCCTACAATGAGCAGTTCTTC CASMVVGAGVPYNEQFF
NA NA TRBJ2-5 TRBV7-8 TGTGCCAGCAGCTTACGGTCAGGGCTAGAGACCCAGTACTTC CASSLRSGLETQYF
NA TRBD1 TRBJ2-2 TRBV5-1 TGCGCCAGCAGCTTGGGGACAGGGGGGAACACCGGGGAGCTGTTTTTT CASSLGTGGNTGELFF
few NA TRBJ1-1 TRBV30 TGTGCCTGGAGTTCCCTATCGAACACTGAAGCTTTCTTT CAWSSLSNTEAFF
once NA TRBJ2-7 TRBV10-3 TGTGCCACCACGCGGGGCGGTAGGACCTACGAGCAGTACTTC CATTRGGRTYEQYF
NA TRBD1 TRBJ1-3 TRBV4-1 TGCGCCAGCAGCCAAGAGGGGACAGGGGGAAACACCATATATTTT CASSQEGTGGNTIYF
NA NA TRBJ2-1 TRBV29-1 TGCAGCGTTGGGTGGGGGGATTCCAATGAGCAGTTCTTC CSVGWGDSNEQFF
once TRBD2 TRBJ2-7 TRBV10-2 TGCGCCAGCATTGGACTAGCGGACTCCTACGAGCAGTACTTC CASIGLADSYEQYF
NA TRBD1 TRBJ2-6 TRBV7-6 TGTGCCAGCAGCCCCTGGGGACAGGGGGTCGTCTCTGGGGCCAACGTCCTGACTTTC CASSPWGQGVVSGANVLTF
NA TRBD1 TRBJ1-2 TRBV5-6 TGTGCCAGCAGCTGGACGGGACAGTTAGTTGGCTACACCTTC CASSWTGQLVGYTF
NA TRBD1 TRBJ1-5 TRBV4-1 TGCGCCAGCAGCCAAGGGACAGGGGGATATCAGCCCCAGCATTTT CASSQGTGGYQPQHF
NA TRBD2 TRBJ2-7 TRBV7-6 TGTGCCAGCAGCCCGATGGGGACTAGCGCCCACGAGCAGTACTTC CASSPMGTSAHEQYF